Each of the 24 T cell receptor beta chains below was sequenced from the same sample in a study of cytomegalovirus exposure and HLA in healthy donors. Researchers ran the PCR with 60 Vbeta and 13 Jbeta primers. Here immunoSEQ multiplex PCR was the method, and the copy in TCRdb shows in-frame clones only, minus some. The sample includes about 210,000 clones. Sequencing was carried out using PBMCs. Source of these receptors: a woman under 40 in good health and CMV-seropositive.

With respect to this clone: The junction shows a germline mismatch at one end, possibly a read error. This chain joins TRBV7-2 and TRBJ1-2; D call uncertain. Germline CDR1 is SGHTA and CDR2 is FQGNSA. The CDR3 loop spans 12 amino acids. The CDR3 DNA reads as TGTGCCAGCAGCTTGCGGGGTTATGGCTACGCCTTC. It encodes CASSLRGYGYAF.

The CDR3 sequence: CASSVDRASNYGYTF. The CDR3 nucleotides read TGCGCCAGCAGCGTTGACAGGGCGTCCAACTATGGCTACACCTTC. This chain links TRBV5-1 with TRBJ1-2, with 7 bases that match TRBD1. Trimming took 4 bases from V and 2 from J; bases not matched to a gene: 8. The CDR3 loop spans 15 amino acids. CDR1 is SGHRS, CDR2 YFSETQ, per germline.

This chain connects TRBV28 to TRBJ1-4; perhaps TRBD1 as D (6 bases). The germline V gene encodes CDR1 MDHEN and CDR2 SYDVKM. Trimming removed 3 bases at V and 3 bases at J, with 11 bases between. The CDR3 runs 15 residues. The DNA of the CDR3 is TGTGCCAGCAGTTTGCAGGGGTCAGCTAATGAAAAACTGTTTTTT. Translating it yields CASSLQGSANEKLFF.

The chain has TRBV27 and TRBJ1-6; TRBD1 is a possible D gene (6 bases). Germline CDR1 MNHEY, CDR2 SMNVEV (reference sequence). The CDR3 is made up of 14 amino acids. V lost 5 bases to trimming and J lost 9 bases, with 14 bases between them. Here the CDR3 reads CASSPDRSASPLHF. The CDR3 DNA sequence: TGTGCCAGCAGTCCGGACAGATCCGCTTCACCCCTCCACTTT.

The chain joins TRBV6-5 to TRBJ1-4, with D possibly TRBD1 on 5 matching bases. CDR1 and CDR2 (germline): MNHEY, SVGAGI. CDR3 length: 14 amino acids. The V end lost 10 bases, the J end lost 4 bases, and 16 bases lay between the germline ends. The CDR3: CATRNGRGNEKLFF. The CDR3 bases are TGTGCCACCCGGAATGGAAGGGGTAATGAAAAACTGTTTTTT.

The chain couples TRBV5-1 to TRBJ1-3; 9 nucleotides align to TRBD1. CDR3 length: 14 residues. V shed 4 bases, J shed 5 bases, and the junction held 4 bases outside the gene matches. Germline CDR1 SGHRS, CDR2 YFSETQ. CDR3 region: CASSKGQGRNTIYF. DNA of the CDR3: TGCGCCAGCAGCAAAGGACAGGGGCGAAACACCATATATTTT.

The chain uses TRBV5-1 and TRBJ2-7; possibly TRBD2 for D (5 bases). Germline V lookup: CDR1 SGHRS, CDR2 YFSETQ. V dropped 3 bases and J dropped 0 bases, with 10 bases sitting between them. This CDR3 has 14 amino acids. The CDR3 here is CASSSGVTSYEQYF. As DNA, the CDR3 is TGCGCCAGCAGCTCCGGGGTAACCTCCTACGAGCAGTACTTC.

The J gene is TRBJ1-3, the V gene TRBV9; D remains ambiguous. CDR1 and CDR2 (germline): SGDLS, YYNGEE. The ends were cut back, 7 bases at V and 3 bases at J, with 20 bases in the middle. This CDR3 has 16 residues. CDR3 sequence reads: CASECPGVEGGNTIYF. The CDR3, as DNA: TGTGCCAGCGAGTGCCCCGGGGTGGAAGGTGGAAACACCATATATTTT.

V gene TRBV5-8 combines with J gene TRBJ1-2; tentative D call: TRBD1 (5 bases). This CDR3 has 15 residues. The V and J ends lost 3 bases and 8 bases respectively, with 20 bases between them. The germline gives CDR1 SGHTS, CDR2 YDEGEE. The CDR3 sequence is CASSSFYGQGRGYTF. CDR3 in DNA: TGTGCCAGCAGCTCATTCTACGGGCAGGGCCGAGGCTACACCTTC.

The chain carries TRBV6-1 and TRBJ2-7, with a possible D match to TRBD1 (5 bases). The CDR3 is 14 residues long. Germline values: CDR1 MNHNS, CDR2 SASEGT. Trimming took 1 base from V and 3 from J, leaving 10 bases between them. DNA for the CDR3: TGTGCCAGCAGTGAAGGGGGCCTCGGCTACGAGCAGTACTTC. This codes for CASSEGGLGYEQYF.

V gene TRBV27 combines with J gene TRBJ2-4; 9 nucleotides align to TRBD2. Unmatched junction bases numbered 2, after V lost 2 bases and J lost 3 bases. Germline V lookup: CDR1 MNHEY, CDR2 SMNVEV (reference sequence). This CDR3 spans 15 amino acids. The CDR3 protein is CASSLAGGLKNIQYF. CDR3 in DNA: TGTGCCAGCAGTTTAGCGGGGGGGCTCAAAAACATTCAGTACTTC.

The rearrangement joins TRBV19 to TRBJ1-2, with D possibly TRBD1 on 5 matching bases. V shed 9 bases and J shed 4 bases, with 18 bases lying between them. Germline lookup yields CDR1 LNHDA and CDR2 SQIVND (reference sequence). CDR3 size: 14 residues. CDR3 loop: CASLRQGVSYGYTF. In nucleotides, the CDR3 is TGTGCCAGCCTCCGCCAGGGTGTAAGCTATGGCTACACCTTC.

This sequence joins TRBV30 and TRBJ1-2, with 7 bases fitting TRBD1. Losses at the gene ends were 0 bases for V and 3 bases for J; bases not matched to a gene: 4. The germline V gene encodes CDR1 GTSNPN and CDR2 SVGIG (reference sequence). The CDR3 extends over 14 amino acids. CDR3 coding DNA: TGTGCCTGGAGTGTAGGCAGGGGGTACTATGGCTACACCTTC. It is translated as CAWSVGRGYYGYTF.

The chain combines TRBV7-2 with TRBJ1-2; no firm D call. Germline CDR1 is SGHTA and CDR2 is FQGNSA. V lost 3 bases, J lost 4 bases, and 12 bases lay in between. There are 14 residues in the CDR3. The CDR3 nucleotides read TGTGCCAGCAGCTTTAATCGGGATTTCTATGGCTACACCTTC. Protein: CASSFNRDFYGYTF.

The chain recombines TRBV5-5 with TRBJ1-4; 7 bases align to TRBD1. The CDR3 runs to 16 residues. Trimming cost V 1 base and J 7 bases; bases outside gene matches: 10. Germline assignment: CDR1 SGHKS and CDR2 YYEKEE (reference sequence). The CDR3: CASSLSLRQGVEKLFF. Here the CDR3 DNA reads TGTGCCAGCAGCTTGTCATTAAGACAGGGAGTTGAAAAACTGTTTTTT.

The chain combines TRBV28 with TRBJ1-6; D is perhaps TRBD1 (5 bases). Germline CDR1 is MDHEN and CDR2 is SYDVKM. The CDR3 contains 14 residues. V lost 3 bases to trimming and J lost 8 bases, with 11 bases between them. The CDR3 spells CASSFQGGYSPLHF. The CDR3 DNA reads as TGTGCCAGCAGTTTTCAGGGCGGATATTCACCCCTCCACTTT.

The J gene is TRBJ1-6, the V gene TRBV4-3; the match to TRBD1 covers 10 bases. The J segment lost 7 bases and the V segment lost 6 bases, leaving 12 bases of the junction unmatched. This CDR3 is built from 17 residues. Germline values: CDR1 LGHNA, CDR2 YSLEER. The CDR3 sequence: CASSLRQGAELNSPLHF. CDR3 DNA: TGCGCCAGCAGTCTTCGACAGGGGGCAGAACTCAATTCACCCCTCCACTTT.

A remark on this clone: In the same sample, other DNA sequences code for this CDR3. The chain combines TRBV19 with TRBJ1-5; TRBD1 matches 9 bases. Looked up from germline, CDR1 is LNHDA and CDR2 is SQIVND (reference sequence). The V segment lost 6 bases and the J segment 1 base; nucleotides outside the gene matches: 4. The CDR3 totals 15 residues. The CDR3 region is CASRGQGASNQPQHF. CDR3 bases: TGTGCCAGTAGGGGACAGGGTGCAAGCAATCAGCCCCAGCATTTT.

This chain links TRBV6-6 with TRBJ2-4; maybe TRBD1 (7 bases). From germline, CDR1 is MNHNY and CDR2 SVGAGI (reference sequence). This CDR3 comprises 16 residues. Trimming took off 0 bases at V and 4 bases at J, with 13 bases between the two ends. As DNA, the CDR3 is TGTGCCAGCAGTTACTCGATGGCGGGACAGAAAAACATTCAGTACTTC. It yields the protein CASSYSMAGQKNIQYF.

This chain uses TRBV2 with TRBJ2-7, with TRBD2 identical over 7 bases. The CDR3 runs to 13 residues. In germline, CDR1 is SNHLY, CDR2 FYNNEI. The junction had 9 bases not matched to a gene; V was cut back by 5 bases and J by 8 bases. The CDR3 loop is CASSPSGGGKQYF. As DNA, the CDR3 is TGTGCCAGCAGTCCTTCTGGCGGGGGTAAGCAGTACTTC.

This chain uses TRBV5-8 with TRBJ2-1; TRBD1 agrees at 8 bases. Germline V gene data show CDR1 as SGHTS and CDR2 as YDEGEE. CDR3 size: 15 residues. Trimming at V came to 6 bases and at J to 6 bases, leaving 11 bases not matched to a gene. The DNA of the CDR3 is TGTGCCAGCAACCTCAGGGGGCGTGGAGGCAATGAGCAGTTCTTC. Translation: CASNLRGRGGNEQFF.

This chain links TRBV28 with TRBJ2-1, with D possibly TRBD2 on 6 matching bases. Germline V gene lookup returns CDR1 MDHEN and CDR2 SYDVKM. The CDR3 sequence is 15 residues long. Trimming shortened V by 3 bases and J by 0 bases, and 9 bases separated the two germline ends. For the CDR3, the DNA is TGTGCCAGCAGTTTGCCCGGGAGCTCCTACAATGAGCAGTTCTTC. It is translated as CASSLPGSSYNEQFF.

The V and J genes are TRBV19 and TRBJ1-5, with 7 bases aligning to TRBD1. The trim removed 5 bases at V and 9 bases at J, leaving 7 bases unmatched. The CDR3 is 13 residues long. Germline CDR1 reads LNHDA; CDR2 reads SQIVND (reference sequence). CDR3 in DNA: TGTGCCAGTAGTCAGGGGGGTTGGGGGCCCCAGCATTTT. As protein: CASSQGGWGPQHF.

The J gene is TRBJ2-3, the V gene TRBV19, with TRBD2 matching over 13 bases. The CDR3 sequence is 15 residues long. With V trimmed by 7 bases and J by 4 bases, 5 bases remained unmatched. CDR1 and CDR2 (germline): LNHDA, SQIVND (reference sequence). CDR3 sequence: CASKRTSGSSDTQYF. CDR3 sequence (DNA): TGTGCCAGTAAGAGGACTAGCGGGAGCTCAGATACGCAGTATTTT.